This TCR beta chain was captured by sequencing in a study of Ad26.COV2.S vaccination and SARS-CoV-2 variants. Notes on the study in general: Greater spike-specific TCR breadth was seen in vaccine recipients than in placebo recipients. Reportedly, spike-specific CD8+ and CD4+ T cell responses achieved substantial breadth once vaccination had taken place.

TCRdb keeps only in-frame clones here, not all; method: immunoSEQ multiplex PCR. The data show 450,000 to 550,000 clones, roughly 87% seen once. The count of this clone is one. What it recognizes is unknown. Treatment meaning: over 15 received Ad26.COV2.S at low or high dose, single or two shots; about 5 received placebo; per-sample allocation not given. Specimens were obtained on day 63 following the first vaccine or placebo injection. The sample consisted of peripheral blood, taken in a trial of Ad26.COV2.S vaccine versus placebo. This clonotype was sampled from a person between 18 and 65 years old who received the Ad26.COV2.S COVID-19 vaccine or a placebo.

The CDR3 is CASSDSETQYF. The CDR3 region has the DNA TGTGCCAGCTCTGATTCGGAGACCCAGTACTTC. The chain couples TRBV18 to TRBJ2-5; D not certain. The germline gives CDR1 KGHSH, CDR2 LQKENI. Trimming left V 6 bases short and J 5 bases short, with 7 bases between. This CDR3 contains 11 residues.